This T cell receptor beta chain was captured by sequencing in a study of cytomegalovirus exposure and HLA in healthy donors. Only in-frame clones appear in the TCRdb table, and some are missing; sequencing was by immunoSEQ multiplex PCR. The data contain roughly 150,000 clones, approximately 96% of them singletons. After removal of 3 bases from V and 0 bases from J, the junction contained 5 bases not matched to a gene. CDR3 size: 15 residues. Germline CDR1 SGHNT, CDR2 YYREEE (reference sequence). This sequence originates from a woman younger than 30 in good health and CMV-seronegative. Material: PBMCs. The V gene is TRBV5-4, the J gene TRBJ1-1; TRBD1 matches at 7 bases. CDR3 residues: CASSSTGRLNTEAFF. CDR3 in DNA: TGTGCCAGCAGCTCGACAGGGCGCCTGAACACTGAAGCTTTCTTT.